A selection of T cell receptor beta chains follows, all from one sample in a study of early stage breast cancer tumors. The data were produced by immunoSEQ multiplex PCR, yet TCRdb's version contains in-frame clones alone and is incomplete. The sample records tens of thousands of clones, 55% to 75% being singletons. Material for sequencing was blood. The receptor set was obtained from a person between 50 and 60 years old with breast cancer. Each CDR3 is given with its conserved first and last residue. The D gene is left open where the match is weak. For some rows the clone size is stated as once, few or many, or as a class when expanded; others skip it.

V gene	D gene	J gene	clone size	CDR3 protein	CDR3 DNA
TRBV7-9	TRBD2	TRBJ2-1	.	CASSLGLAGGRNEQFF	TGTGCCAGCAGCTTAGGACTAGCGGGAGGAAGGAATGAGCAGTTCTTC
TRBV7-6	.	TRBJ2-2	few	CASSLFATNTGELFF	TGTGCCAGCAGCTTATTCGCGACTAACACCGGGGAGCTGTTTTTT
TRBV11-2	.	TRBJ2-3	.	CASSFPGADTQYF	TGTGCCAGCAGCTTTCCAGGGGCAGATACGCAGTATTTT
TRBV19	TRBD2	TRBJ2-5	few	CASKRGLAGAETQYF	TGTGCCAGTAAACGGGGACTAGCGGGAGCCGAGACCCAGTACTTC
TRBV4-3	TRBD2	TRBJ2-1	.	CASSQGHGLAGYSYNEQFF	TGCGCCAGCAGCCAGGGGCATGGACTAGCGGGCTACTCCTACAATGAGCAGTTCTTC
TRBV11-2	.	TRBJ2-4	.	CASSFEAVAKNIQYF	TGTGCCAGCAGCTTTGAGGCGGTAGCCAAAAACATTCAGTACTTC
TRBV7-9	TRBD1	TRBJ2-4	.	CASSLVSGTGVDIQYF	TGTGCCAGCAGCTTAGTCTCCGGGACAGGGGTGGACATTCAGTACTTC
TRBV27	TRBD1	TRBJ2-7	once	CASSTPGQGENEQYF	TGTGCCAGCAGTACTCCGGGACAGGGGGAAAACGAGCAGTACTTC
TRBV4-1	.	TRBJ2-1	.	CASSTQQDNEQFF	TGCGCCAGCAGCACCCAGCAGGACAATGAGCAGTTCTTC
TRBV11-3	TRBD2	TRBJ2-7	.	CASSLGLAGVGFEQYF	TGTGCCAGCAGCCTGGGACTAGCGGGAGTAGGGTTCGAGCAGTACTTC
TRBV7-3	.	TRBJ2-2	.	CASSLREETGELFF	TGTGCCAGCAGCTTACGGGAAGAGACCGGGGAGCTGTTTTTT